This TCR beta chain was sequenced during a study of blood T cell repertoires in COVID-19. Study-wide background: Acute and convalescent COVID-19 specimens originated in the United States, Italy and Spain. The analysed material was cDNA or gDNA that came from T cells, B-cell-depleted T cells, or PBMCs.

Authors' processing steps: How many nucleated cells were present was estimated from reference gene primer amplification. The repertoire was sequenced with immunoSEQ multiplex PCR; TCRdb's copy has only in-frame clones and lacks some. V, J and clone size are those of that table, while D and trimming were read from the DNA. The sample includes approximately 140,000 clones, more than 75% of them seen just once. This CDR3 spans 16 amino acids. The germline V gene has CDR1 MGHRA and CDR2 YSYEKL. J gave up 2 bases and V 1 base, and 2 bases lay outside the gene matches. This clone has a single count. This receptor was identified in an older man with acute or convalescent COVID-19. The V and J genes are TRBV4-1 and TRBJ2-3; 11 positions agree with TRBD2. Sequencing was performed on peripheral blood. The CDR3 sequence: CASSQASGGLTDTQYF. CDR3 nucleotide sequence: TGCGCCAGCAGCCAAGCTAGCGGGGGGCTCACAGATACGCAGTATTTT.